The TCR beta chain under discussion was sequenced for a study of T cell responses to AZD1222 COVID-19 vaccine (dated by TCRdb to the early 2020s). For context, the study as a whole: Because spike-specific TCR depth and breadth did not differ between the two schedules, AZD1222 recipients who got a second dose at roughly 4 weeks were pooled with those who got a second dose at roughly 12 weeks. A total of about 230 trial participants underwent TCR sequencing, of whom about 200 received two doses of AZD1222 and 26 received two doses of the MenACWY control vaccine. Trial participants were enrolled into age subgroups of 18-55, 56-69 and 70-plus years, which contained 148, 28 and 57 TCR-sequenced participants, respectively. The full study reports these points: Epitopes outside the regions mutated in the B.1.351 and B.1.1.7 variants were reportedly recognized by nearly half of the unique spike-specific TCRs. Participants were mostly white British and included more females than males, and it was suggested by the authors that clonal diversity may have been underestimated. Only 5 to 7 AZD1222 recipients were SARS-CoV-2 seropositive at baseline, limiting conclusions about previously exposed vaccinees. The 56-69-year group was small, and its depth increase did not reach significance, likely because of low power. Because no samples from the day 14 peak response were available, repertoires could be characterized only after the peak T cell response. CD4 TCRs associated with the vaccine covered the entire spike protein, and the dominant responses were in regions 160-218 and 743-854. After two AZD1222 doses, both the breadth and the depth of spike-specific TCRs were significantly higher than at day 0 and than in MenACWY recipients.

The CDR3 regions of human TCRbeta chains were analyzed by immunosequencing. The original methods were these. Repertoire TCRs were checked for matches against a reference library of SARS-CoV-2-specific TCRs that had been generated using the MIRA antigen-specificity platform. Breadth was defined as the fraction of unique TCRs that were SARS-CoV-2-associated, and depth was defined as the fraction of total T cells that were SARS-CoV-2-associated. Using the MIRA data, every spike-specific TCR was mapped to the spike region that the TCR reacted to and assigned to either a CD4 or a CD8 class. Log10-transformed breadth and depth values were compared by one-way ANOVA with Sidak's multiple comparisons tests. The table was pulled from immuneACCESS by TCRdb, which kept in-frame rearrangements only. Such tables lose some clones; where checked, under half of the loss comes from unresolved V genes, and the rest has no known cause. V, J and clone size derive from that table, while D and trimming were established from the DNA sequence. The sample records about 100,000 clones, around 91% of which are singletons. Roughly a sixth of the sample belongs to the ten largest clones.

The CDR3 contains 14 residues, cysteine and phenylalanine counted. The read is trimmed to its CDR3 DNA, 42 bases read in frame from base 1. CDR1 SGHDT and CDR2 YYEEEE are derived from the germline V gene. The V end loses 5 bases and the J end loses 0 bases, and a stretch of 11 bases separates them. The time point label corresponds to: baseline before first vaccination. Samples from vaccinated people were obtained from the UK trials COV001 and COV002, which included a single-blind randomized controlled phase 2/3 trial of AZD1222 (ChAdOx1 nCoV-19) in healthy adults. For TCRbeta chain sequencing, PBMC samples from trial participants were taken at day 0 and at day 28 after the second dose. Notes on this clone: No cognate antigen has been identified for it. There are no base qualities to consult, and no much larger clone falls within one base.

The chain employs TRBV5-6 and TRBJ1-1; the best D guess is TRBD1, with 6 bases matching. The sequence was collected from an adult in good health. The sequencing used peripheral blood, collected on day 0 of AZD1222 vaccination. The sequenced DNA is TGTGCCAGCAGTATGGACAGCGTGAACACTGAAGCTTTCTTT. Translated, it gives CASSMDSVNTEAFF.